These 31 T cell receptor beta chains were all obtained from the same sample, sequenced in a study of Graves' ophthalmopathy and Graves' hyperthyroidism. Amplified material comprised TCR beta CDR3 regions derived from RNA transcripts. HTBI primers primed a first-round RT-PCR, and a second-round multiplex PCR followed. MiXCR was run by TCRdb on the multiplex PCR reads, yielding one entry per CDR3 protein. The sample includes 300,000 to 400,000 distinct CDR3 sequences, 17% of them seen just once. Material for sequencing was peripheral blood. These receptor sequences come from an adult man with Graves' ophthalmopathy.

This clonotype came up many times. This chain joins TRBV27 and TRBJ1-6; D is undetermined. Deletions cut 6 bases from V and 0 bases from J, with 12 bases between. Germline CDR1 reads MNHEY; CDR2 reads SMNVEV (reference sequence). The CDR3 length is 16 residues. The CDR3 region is CASSPTASSYNSPLHF. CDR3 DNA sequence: TGTGCCAGCAGCCCGACGGCGAGCTCCTATAATTCACCCCTCCACTTT.

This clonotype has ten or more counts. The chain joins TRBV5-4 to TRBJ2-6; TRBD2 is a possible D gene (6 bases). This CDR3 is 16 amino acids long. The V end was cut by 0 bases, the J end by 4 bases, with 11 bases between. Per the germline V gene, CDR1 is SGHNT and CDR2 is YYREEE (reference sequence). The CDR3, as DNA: TGTGCCAGCAGCTTGGCCGGGGGTGTCGGGGCCAACGTCCTGACTTTC. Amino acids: CASSLAGGVGANVLTF.

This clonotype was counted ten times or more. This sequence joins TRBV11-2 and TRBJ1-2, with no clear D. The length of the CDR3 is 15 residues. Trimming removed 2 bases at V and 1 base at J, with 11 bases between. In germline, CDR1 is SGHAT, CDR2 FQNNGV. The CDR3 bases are TGTGCCAGCAGCTTATTAGCCGGGGTTAACTATGGCTACACCTTC. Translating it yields CASSLLAGVNYGYTF.

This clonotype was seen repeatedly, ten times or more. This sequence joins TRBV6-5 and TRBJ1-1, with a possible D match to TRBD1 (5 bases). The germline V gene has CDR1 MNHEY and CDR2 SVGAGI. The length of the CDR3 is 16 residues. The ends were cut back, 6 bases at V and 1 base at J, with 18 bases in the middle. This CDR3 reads CASSRQGRATNTEAFF. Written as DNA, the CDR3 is TGTGCCAGCAGCCGCCAAGGCAGGGCTACGAACACTGAAGCTTTCTTT.

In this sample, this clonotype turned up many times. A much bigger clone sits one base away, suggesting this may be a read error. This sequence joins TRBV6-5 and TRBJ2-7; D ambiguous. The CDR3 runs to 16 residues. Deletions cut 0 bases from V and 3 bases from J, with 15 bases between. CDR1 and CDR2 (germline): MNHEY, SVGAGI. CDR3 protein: CASSYSILYQGYEQYF. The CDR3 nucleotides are TGTGCCAGCAGTTACTCGATACTCTACCAAGGCTACGAGCAGTACTTC.

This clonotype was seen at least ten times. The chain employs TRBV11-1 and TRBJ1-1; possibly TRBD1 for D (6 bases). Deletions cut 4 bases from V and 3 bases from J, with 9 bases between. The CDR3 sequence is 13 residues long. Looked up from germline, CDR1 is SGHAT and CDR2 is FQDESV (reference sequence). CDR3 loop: CASSWTADTEAFF. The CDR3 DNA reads TGTGCCAGCAGCTGGACAGCAGACACTGAAGCTTTCTTT.

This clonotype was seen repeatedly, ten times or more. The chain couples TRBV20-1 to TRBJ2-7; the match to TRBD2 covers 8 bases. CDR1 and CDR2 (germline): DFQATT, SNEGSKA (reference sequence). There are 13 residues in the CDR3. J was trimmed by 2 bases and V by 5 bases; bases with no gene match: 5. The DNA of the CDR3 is TGCAGTGCTTTCCGGGGGGGGACCTACGAGCAGTACTTC. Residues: CSAFRGGTYEQYF.

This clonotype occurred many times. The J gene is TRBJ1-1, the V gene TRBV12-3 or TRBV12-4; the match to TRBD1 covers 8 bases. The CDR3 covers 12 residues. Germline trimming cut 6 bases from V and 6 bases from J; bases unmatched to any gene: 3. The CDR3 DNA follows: TGTGCCAGCAGCCGGACAGGGTCTGAAGCTTTCTTT. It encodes CASSRTGSEAFF.

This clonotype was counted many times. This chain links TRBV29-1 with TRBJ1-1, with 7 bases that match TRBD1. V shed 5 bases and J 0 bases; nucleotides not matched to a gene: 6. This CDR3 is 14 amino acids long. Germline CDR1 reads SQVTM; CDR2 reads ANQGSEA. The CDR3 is CSVSGGNMNTEAFF. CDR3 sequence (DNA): TGCAGCGTTTCAGGGGGGAACATGAACACTGAAGCTTTCTTT.

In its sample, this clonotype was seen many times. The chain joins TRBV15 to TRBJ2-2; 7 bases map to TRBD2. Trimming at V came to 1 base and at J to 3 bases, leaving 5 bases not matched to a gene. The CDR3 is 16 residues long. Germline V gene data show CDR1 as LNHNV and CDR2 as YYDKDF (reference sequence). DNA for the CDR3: TGTGCCACCAGCAGAGTGACGCGGGGGTACACCGGGGAGCTGTTTTTT. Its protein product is CATSRVTRGYTGELFF.

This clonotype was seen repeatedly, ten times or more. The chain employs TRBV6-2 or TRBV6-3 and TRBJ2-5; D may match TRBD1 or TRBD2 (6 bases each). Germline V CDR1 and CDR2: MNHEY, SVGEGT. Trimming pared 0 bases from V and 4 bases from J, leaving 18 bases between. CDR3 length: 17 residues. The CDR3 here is CASSYSIGGLEGETQYF. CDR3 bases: TGTGCCAGCAGTTACTCGATAGGGGGACTTGAGGGAGAGACCCAGTACTTC.

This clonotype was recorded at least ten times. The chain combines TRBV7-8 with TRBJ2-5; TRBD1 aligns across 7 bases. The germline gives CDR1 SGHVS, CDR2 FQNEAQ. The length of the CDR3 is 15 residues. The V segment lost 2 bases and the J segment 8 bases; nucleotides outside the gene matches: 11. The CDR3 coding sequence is TGTGCCAGCAGCTTAAACACAGGGGTCGCCGTCACCCAGTACTTC. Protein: CASSLNTGVAVTQYF.

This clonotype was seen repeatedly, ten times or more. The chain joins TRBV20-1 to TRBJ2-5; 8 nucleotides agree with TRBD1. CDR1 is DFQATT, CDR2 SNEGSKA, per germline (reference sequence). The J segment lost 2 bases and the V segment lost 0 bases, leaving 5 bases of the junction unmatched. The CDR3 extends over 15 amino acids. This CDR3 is CSARDWDRTQETQYF. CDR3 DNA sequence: TGCAGTGCTAGAGACTGGGACAGGACTCAAGAGACCCAGTACTTC.

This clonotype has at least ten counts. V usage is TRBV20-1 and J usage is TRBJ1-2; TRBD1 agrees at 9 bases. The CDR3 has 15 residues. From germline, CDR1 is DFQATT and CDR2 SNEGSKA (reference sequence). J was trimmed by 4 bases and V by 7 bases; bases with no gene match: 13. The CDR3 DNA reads TGCAGTGTCATCGAGGACAGGGGTTGGGCCTATGGCTACACCTTC. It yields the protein CSVIEDRGWAYGYTF.

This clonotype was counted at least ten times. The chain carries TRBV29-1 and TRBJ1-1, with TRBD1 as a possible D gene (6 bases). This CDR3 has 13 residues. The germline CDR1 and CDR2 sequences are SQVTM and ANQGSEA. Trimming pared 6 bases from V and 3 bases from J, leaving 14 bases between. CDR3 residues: CSVDSTGHTEAFF. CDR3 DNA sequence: TGCAGCGTGGACAGCACCGGGCACACTGAAGCTTTCTTT.

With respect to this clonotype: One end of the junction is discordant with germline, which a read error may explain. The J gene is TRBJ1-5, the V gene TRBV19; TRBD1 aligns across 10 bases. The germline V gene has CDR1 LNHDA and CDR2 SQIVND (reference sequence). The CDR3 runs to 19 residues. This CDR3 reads CASSLPRDRGAGRNQPQRF. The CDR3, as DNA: TGTGCCAGTAGTCTCCCCCGGGACAGGGGAGCTGGGCGCAATCAGCCCCAGCGTTTT.

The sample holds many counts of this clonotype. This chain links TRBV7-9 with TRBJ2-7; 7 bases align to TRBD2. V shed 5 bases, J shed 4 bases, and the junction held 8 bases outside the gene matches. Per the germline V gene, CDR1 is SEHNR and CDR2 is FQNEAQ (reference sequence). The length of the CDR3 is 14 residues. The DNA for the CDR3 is TGTGCCAGCAGCCCCCGGGGGGAGTCTTACGAGCAGTACTTC. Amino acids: CASSPRGESYEQYF.

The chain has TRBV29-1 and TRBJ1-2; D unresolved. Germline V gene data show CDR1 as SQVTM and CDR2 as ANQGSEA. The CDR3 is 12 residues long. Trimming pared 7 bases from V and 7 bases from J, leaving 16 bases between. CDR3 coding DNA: TGCAGCGGAACCACGTCAATGGGTGGCTACACCTTC. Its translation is CSGTTSMGGYTF.

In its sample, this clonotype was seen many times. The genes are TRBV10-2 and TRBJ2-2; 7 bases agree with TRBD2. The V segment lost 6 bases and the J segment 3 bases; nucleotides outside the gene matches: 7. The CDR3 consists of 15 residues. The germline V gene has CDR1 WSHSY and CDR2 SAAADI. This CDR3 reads CASRIRLADTGELFF. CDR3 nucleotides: TGCGCCAGCAGGATTCGACTAGCAGACACCGGGGAGCTGTTTTTT.

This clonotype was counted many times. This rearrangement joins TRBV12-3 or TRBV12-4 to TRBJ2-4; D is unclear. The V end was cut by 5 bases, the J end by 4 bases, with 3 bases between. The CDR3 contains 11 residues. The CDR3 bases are TGTGCCAGCAGTGCTAAAAACATTCAGTACTTC. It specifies CASSAKNIQYF.

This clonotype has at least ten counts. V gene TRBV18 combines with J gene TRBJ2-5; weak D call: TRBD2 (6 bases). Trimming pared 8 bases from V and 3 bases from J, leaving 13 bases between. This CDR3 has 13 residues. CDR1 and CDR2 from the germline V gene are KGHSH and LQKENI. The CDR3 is CASSLWGEETQYF. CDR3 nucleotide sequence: TGTGCCAGCAGTTTGTGGGGGGAAGAGACCCAGTACTTC.

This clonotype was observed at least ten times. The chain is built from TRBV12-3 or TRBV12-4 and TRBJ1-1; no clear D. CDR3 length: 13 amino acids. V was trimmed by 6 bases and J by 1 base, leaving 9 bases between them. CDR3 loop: CASSSHQNTEAFF. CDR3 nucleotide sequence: TGTGCCAGCAGCTCTCACCAGAACACTGAAGCTTTCTTT.

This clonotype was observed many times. The CDR3 DNA sequence: TGTGCCAGCAGTTGGGGTCCGAATCAGCCCCAGCATTTT. Translated, it gives CASSWGPNQPQHF. The V call is TRBV28, the J call TRBJ1-5; D not resolved. V lost 4 bases and J lost 4, with 8 bases in between. The CDR3 runs 13 residues. Germline values: CDR1 MDHEN, CDR2 SYDVKM.

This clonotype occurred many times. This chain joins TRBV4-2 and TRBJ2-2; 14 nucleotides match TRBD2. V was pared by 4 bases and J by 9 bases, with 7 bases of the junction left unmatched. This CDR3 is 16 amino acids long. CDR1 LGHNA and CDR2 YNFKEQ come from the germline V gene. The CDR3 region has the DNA TGTGCCAGCAGCCCCGGACTAGCGGGAGGAGGGCGGGAGCTGTTTTTT. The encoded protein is CASSPGLAGGGRELFF.

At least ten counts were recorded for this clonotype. The CDR3 protein is CAWNRASSNQPQHF. The CDR3 DNA reads TGTGCCTGGAACAGGGCGTCCAGCAATCAGCCCCAGCATTTT. The chain joins TRBV30 to TRBJ1-5; D is possibly TRBD1 (6 bases). The CDR3 has 14 amino acids. Deletions cut 4 bases from V and 1 base from J, with 11 bases between. Germline V gene lookup returns CDR1 GTSNPN and CDR2 SVGIG (reference sequence).

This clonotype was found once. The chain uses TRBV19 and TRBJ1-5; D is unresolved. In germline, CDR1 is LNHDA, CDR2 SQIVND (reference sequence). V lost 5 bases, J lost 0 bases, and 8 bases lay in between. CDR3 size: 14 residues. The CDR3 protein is CASSQRYSNQPQHF. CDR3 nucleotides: TGTGCCAGTAGTCAAAGATATAGCAATCAGCCCCAGCATTTT.

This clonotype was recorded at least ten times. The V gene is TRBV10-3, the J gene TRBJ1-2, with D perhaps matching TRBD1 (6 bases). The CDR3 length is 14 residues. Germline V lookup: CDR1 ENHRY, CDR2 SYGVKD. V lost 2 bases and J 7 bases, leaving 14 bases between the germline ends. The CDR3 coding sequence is TGTGCCATCAGTGAGACAGGGCCAGGATCTGGCTACACCTTC. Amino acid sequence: CAISETGPGSGYTF.

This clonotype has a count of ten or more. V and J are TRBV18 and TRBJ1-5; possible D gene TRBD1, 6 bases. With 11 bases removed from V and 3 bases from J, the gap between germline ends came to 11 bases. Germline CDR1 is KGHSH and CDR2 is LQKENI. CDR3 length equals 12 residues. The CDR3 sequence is CAGRQDNQPQHF. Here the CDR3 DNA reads TGTGCCGGAAGACAGGACAATCAGCCCCAGCATTTT.

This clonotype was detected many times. The CDR3 bases are TGTGCCAGCAGCTTGGCAGAAACTGAAGCTTTCTTT. Translating it yields CASSLAETEAFF. The rearrangement uses TRBV13 and TRBJ1-1; the D is unclear. This CDR3 spans 12 amino acids. Germline V gives CDR1 PRHDT, CDR2 FYEKMQ (reference sequence). V was cut by 3 bases and J by 5 bases, with 7 bases left in between.

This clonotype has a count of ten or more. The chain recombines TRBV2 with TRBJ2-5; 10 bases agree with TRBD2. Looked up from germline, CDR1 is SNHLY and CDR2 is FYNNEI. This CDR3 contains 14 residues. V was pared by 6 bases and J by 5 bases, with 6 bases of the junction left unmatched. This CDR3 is CASSFSGGAETQYF. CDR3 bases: TGTGCCAGCAGCTTCAGCGGGGGGGCTGAGACCCAGTACTTC.

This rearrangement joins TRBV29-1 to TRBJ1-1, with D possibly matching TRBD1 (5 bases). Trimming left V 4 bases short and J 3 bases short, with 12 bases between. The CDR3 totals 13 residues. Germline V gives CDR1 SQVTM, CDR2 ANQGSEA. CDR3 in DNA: TGCAGCGTTGCGCCAGGGTGGCACACTGAAGCTTTCTTT. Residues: CSVAPGWHTEAFF.